This TCR beta chain is from a study of cytomegalovirus exposure and HLA in healthy donors. The study, taken as a whole, reports: Accounts indicate the classifier identified cytomegalovirus status with strong specificity and sensitivity. The productive fraction for most TCR beta V segments was about 87% or about 30% in an earlier analysis. Owing to their indistinguishability, certain V segments, notably TRBV6-2 and TRBV6-3, were excluded.

The PCR had 60 Vbeta and 13 Jbeta primers. Sequencing was performed with immunoSEQ multiplex PCR; in TCRdb, only in-frame clones are kept and a portion is missing. Among some 140,000 clones listed, 60% to 80% were seen once. The CDR3 sequence is 11 residues long. V lost 8 bases, J lost 9 bases, and 11 bases lay in between. Germline CDR1 reads SGHTA; CDR2 reads FQGTGA. With respect to this clone: Its antigen is not identified.

The chain uses TRBV7-3 and TRBJ2-1; the D is unclear. The sequence was collected from a man aged 45-60 years in good health and CMV-seropositive. Sequenced: PBMCs. CDR3 sequence reads: CASSRSGEQFF. The DNA of the CDR3 is TGTGCCAGCTCTAGATCGGGTGAGCAGTTCTTC. Filled out from reference TRBV7-3 and TRBJ2-1, the complete variable domain reads GAGVSQTPSNKVTEKGKYVELRCDPISGHTALYWYRQSLGQGPEFLIYFQGTGAADDSGLPNDRFFAVRPEGSVSTLKIQRTERGDSAVYLCASSRSGEQFFGPGTRLTVL.